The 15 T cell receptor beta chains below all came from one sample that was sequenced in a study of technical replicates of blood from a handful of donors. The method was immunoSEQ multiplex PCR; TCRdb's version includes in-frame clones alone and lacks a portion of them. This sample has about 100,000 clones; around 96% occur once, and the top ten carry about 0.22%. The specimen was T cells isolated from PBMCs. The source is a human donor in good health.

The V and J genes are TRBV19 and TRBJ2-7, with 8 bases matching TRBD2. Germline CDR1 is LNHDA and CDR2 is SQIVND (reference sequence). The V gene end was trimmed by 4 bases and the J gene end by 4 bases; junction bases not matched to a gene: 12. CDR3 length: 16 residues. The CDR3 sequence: CASSTPHGTRAYEQYF. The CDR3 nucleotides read TGTGCCAGTAGTACCCCCCACGGGACTAGGGCATACGAGCAGTACTTC.

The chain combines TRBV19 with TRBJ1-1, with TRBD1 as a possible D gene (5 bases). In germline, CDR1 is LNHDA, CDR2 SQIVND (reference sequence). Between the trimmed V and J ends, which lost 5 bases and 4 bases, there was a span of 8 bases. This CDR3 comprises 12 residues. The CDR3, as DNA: TGTGCCAGTAGTCAAGGGGTCACTGAAGCTTTCTTT. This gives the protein CASSQGVTEAFF.

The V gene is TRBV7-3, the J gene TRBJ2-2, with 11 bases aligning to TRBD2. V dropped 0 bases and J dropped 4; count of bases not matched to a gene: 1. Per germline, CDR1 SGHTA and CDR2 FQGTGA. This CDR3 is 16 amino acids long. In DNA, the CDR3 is TGTGCCAGCAGCTTAACTAGCGGGGGGGCCACCGGGGAGCTGTTTTTT. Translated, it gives CASSLTSGGATGELFF.

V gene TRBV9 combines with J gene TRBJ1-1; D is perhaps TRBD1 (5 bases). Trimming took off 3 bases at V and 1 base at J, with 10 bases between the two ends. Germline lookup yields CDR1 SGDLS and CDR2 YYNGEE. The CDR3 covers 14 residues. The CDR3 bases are TGTGCCAGCAGCGCGGGACTCCCGAACACTGAAGCTTTCTTT. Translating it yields CASSAGLPNTEAFF.

The CDR3 reads CASRERTPRGSYEQYF. The CDR3 DNA sequence: TGTGCCAGCAGAGAACGGACACCGAGAGGATCCTACGAGCAGTACTTC. This chain connects TRBV6-1 to TRBJ2-7, with D maybe TRBD1 (5 bases). The germline gives CDR1 MNHNS, CDR2 SASEGT. Trimming pared 6 bases from V and 1 base from J, leaving 19 bases between. The CDR3 sequence is 16 residues long.

CDR3 DNA: TGTGCCAGCAGTTACTCTGCAGGGTATAGCAATCAGCCCCAGCATTTT. Translation: CASSYSAGYSNQPQHF. The genes are TRBV6-5 and TRBJ1-5; perhaps TRBD1 as D (5 bases). The V gene lost 0 bases and the J gene lost 0 bases, with 9 bases spanning the gap. Germline CDR1 and CDR2: MNHEY and SVGAGI. The CDR3 totals 16 residues.

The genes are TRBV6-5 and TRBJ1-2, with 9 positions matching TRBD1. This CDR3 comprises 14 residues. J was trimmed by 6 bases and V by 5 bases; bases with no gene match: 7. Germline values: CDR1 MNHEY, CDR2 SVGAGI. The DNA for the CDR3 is TGTGCCAGCAGTCGGGACAGGGTTGTTGATGGCTACACCTTC. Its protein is CASSRDRVVDGYTF.

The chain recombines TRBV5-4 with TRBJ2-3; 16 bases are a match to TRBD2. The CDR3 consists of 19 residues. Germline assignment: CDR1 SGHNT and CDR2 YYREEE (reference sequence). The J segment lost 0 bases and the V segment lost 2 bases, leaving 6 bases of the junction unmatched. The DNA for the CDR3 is TGTGCCAGCAGCTTTTACGGGACTAGCGGGGGGGATAGCACAGATACGCAGTATTTT. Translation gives CASSFYGTSGGDSTDTQYF.

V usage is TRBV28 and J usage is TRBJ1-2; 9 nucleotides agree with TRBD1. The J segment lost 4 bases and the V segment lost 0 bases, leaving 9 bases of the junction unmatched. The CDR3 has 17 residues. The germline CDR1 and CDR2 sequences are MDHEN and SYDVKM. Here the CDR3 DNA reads TGTGCCAGCAGTTTATGGGGACAGGGCGGAGGGCCCTATGGCTACACCTTC. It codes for CASSLWGQGGGPYGYTF.

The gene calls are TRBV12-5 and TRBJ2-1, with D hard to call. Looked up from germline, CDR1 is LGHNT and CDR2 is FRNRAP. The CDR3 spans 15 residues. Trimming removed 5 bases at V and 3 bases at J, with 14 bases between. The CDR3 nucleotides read TGTGCTAGTGGTCCCTCGGAGATCCTCTACAATGAGCAGTTCTTC. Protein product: CASGPSEILYNEQFF.

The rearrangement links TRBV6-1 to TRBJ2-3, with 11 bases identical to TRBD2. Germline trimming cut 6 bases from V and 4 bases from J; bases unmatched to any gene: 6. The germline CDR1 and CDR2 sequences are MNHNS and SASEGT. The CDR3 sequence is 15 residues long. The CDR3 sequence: CASRATSGRPDTQYF. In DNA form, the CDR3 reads TGTGCCAGCAGGGCTACTAGCGGGAGACCAGATACGCAGTATTTT.

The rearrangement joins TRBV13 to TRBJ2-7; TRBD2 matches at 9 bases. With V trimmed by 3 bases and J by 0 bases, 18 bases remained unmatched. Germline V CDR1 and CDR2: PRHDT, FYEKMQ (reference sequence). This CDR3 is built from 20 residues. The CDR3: CASSFKFGEIAGEISYEQYF. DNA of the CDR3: TGTGCCAGCAGCTTTAAGTTTGGGGAAATAGCGGGAGAAATCTCCTACGAGCAGTACTTC.

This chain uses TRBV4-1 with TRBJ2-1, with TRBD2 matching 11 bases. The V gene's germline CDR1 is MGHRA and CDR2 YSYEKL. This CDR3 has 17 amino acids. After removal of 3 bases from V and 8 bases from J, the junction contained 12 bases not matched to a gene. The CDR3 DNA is TGCGCCAGCAGCCAGCCAGAAGTAGCGGGAGGGCCCCATGAGCAGTTCTTC. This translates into CASSQPEVAGGPHEQFF.

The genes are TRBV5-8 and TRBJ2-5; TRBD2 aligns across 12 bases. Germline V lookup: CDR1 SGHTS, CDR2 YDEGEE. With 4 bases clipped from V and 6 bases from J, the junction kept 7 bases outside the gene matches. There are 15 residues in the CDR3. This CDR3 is CASSPTSGGSKTQYF. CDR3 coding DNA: TGTGCCAGCAGCCCGACTAGCGGGGGTAGCAAGACCCAGTACTTC.

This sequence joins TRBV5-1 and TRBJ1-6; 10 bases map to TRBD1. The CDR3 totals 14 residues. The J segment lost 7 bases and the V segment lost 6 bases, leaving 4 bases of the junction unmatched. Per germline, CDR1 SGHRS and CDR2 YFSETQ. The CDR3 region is CASNPGQGNSPLHF. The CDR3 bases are TGCGCCAGCAACCCGGGACAGGGGAATTCACCCCTCCACTTT.